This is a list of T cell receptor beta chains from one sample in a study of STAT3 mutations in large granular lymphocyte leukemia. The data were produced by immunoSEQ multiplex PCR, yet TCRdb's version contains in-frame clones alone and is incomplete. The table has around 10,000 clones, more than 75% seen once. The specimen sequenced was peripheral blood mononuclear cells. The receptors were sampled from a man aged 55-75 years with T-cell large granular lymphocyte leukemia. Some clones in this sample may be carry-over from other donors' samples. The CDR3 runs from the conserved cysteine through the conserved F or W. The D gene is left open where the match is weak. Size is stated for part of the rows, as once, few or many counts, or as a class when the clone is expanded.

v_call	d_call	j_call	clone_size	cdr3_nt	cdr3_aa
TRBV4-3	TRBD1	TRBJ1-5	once	TGCGCCAGCAGCCAAGATGGGACAGGCGGTCAGCCCCAGCATTTT	CASSQDGTGGQPQHF
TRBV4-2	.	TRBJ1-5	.	TGTGCCAGCAGCCTAGGGGATCAGCCCCAGCATTTT	CASSLGDQPQHF
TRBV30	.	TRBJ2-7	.	TGTGCCTGGAATACAGACTCCTACGAGCAGTACTTC	CAWNTDSYEQYF
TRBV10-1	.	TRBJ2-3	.	TGCGCCAGCGGGGGTAGCGAATTCCTGGATTCGCAGTATTTT	CASGGSEFLDSQYF
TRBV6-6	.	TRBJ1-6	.	TGTGCCAGCAGTCCGCTCGGGGGGGGTAATTCACCCCTCCACTTT	CASSPLGGGNSPLHF
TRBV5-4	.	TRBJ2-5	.	TGTGCCAGCAGCCCCCTGACCAGTAAAGAGACCCAGTACTTC	CASSPLTSKETQYF
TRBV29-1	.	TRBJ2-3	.	TGCAGCGTTGAAGACCCTCCGGGGGCTAATACGCAGTATTTT	CSVEDPPGANTQYF
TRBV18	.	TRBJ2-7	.	TGTGCCAGCTCACCGGGTCCTCGAACAGGCCGTAGAGCCTACGAGCAGTACTTC	CASSPGPRTGRRAYEQYF
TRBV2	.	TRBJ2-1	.	TGTGCCAGCAGACTCTACAATGAGCAGTTCTTC	CASRLYNEQFF
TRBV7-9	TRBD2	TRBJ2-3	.	TGTGCCAGCAGCCGCGGGACGGGGGGGGCCGTTACGGTGCAGTATTTT	CASSRGTGGAVTVQYF
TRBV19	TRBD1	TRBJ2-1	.	TGTGCCAGTAGTCCTTTGGACAGGATCGGCTCCTACAATGAGCAGTTCTTC	CASSPLDRIGSYNEQFF
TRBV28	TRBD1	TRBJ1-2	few	TGTGCCAGCAGTTGGGACAGGGACAACTATGGCTACACCTTC	CASSWDRDNYGYTF
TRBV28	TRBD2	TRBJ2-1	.	TGTGCCAGCAGTTTGGATCTAGCGGGAGTGTACAATGAGCAGTTCTTC	CASSLDLAGVYNEQFF
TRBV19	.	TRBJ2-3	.	TGTGCCAGTAGTGAACTAGGGACAGATACGCAGTATTTT	CASSELGTDTQYF